The 7 T cell receptor beta chains presented below share a single source sample, sequenced in a study of tumor-infiltrating lymphocytes in oesophageal squamous cell carcinoma. Via MiXCR, TCRdb re-called the PCR reads, giving one row per CDR3 protein. The data hold around 18,000 distinct CDR3 sequences, with roughly 47% observed a single time. The material sequenced was esophageal tumor tissue. These receptor sequences come from a male donor with esophageal squamous cell carcinoma.

This clonotype was seen many times. As DNA, the CDR3 is TGTGCCACCAGTGATAGCCGGGGTACGCAGTATTTT. It translates to CATSDSRGTQYF. V is TRBV24-1 and J is TRBJ2-3; TRBD2 might be the D (5 bases). CDR1 is KGHDR and CDR2 is SFDVKD in the germline V gene. The CDR3 consists of 12 residues. Between the trimmed V and J ends, which lost 3 bases and 8 bases, there was a span of 8 bases.

For this clonotype: Given the absence of the conserved phenylalanine or tryptophan at the CDR3 end, a read error is likely. The DNA is left out, because the CDR3 cannot be placed on it with certainty; the CDR3 is given as TCRdb lists it. V usage is TRBV7-8 and J usage is TRBJ2-1; TRBD2 is the table's D call and was not checked against the DNA. From its first to its last residue, the CDR3 has 14 amino acids. From germline, CDR1 is SGHVS and CDR2 FQNEAQ. The chain's CDR3 is CASSFNNSPLHFGN.

This clonotype was seen a few times. The V and J genes are TRBV24-1 and TRBJ2-1; D tentatively reads TRBD1 or TRBD2 (5 bases each). With the DNA end fitting TRBJ2-7 better, the J assignment may be wrong. CDR3 length: 14 amino acids. From germline, CDR1 is KGHDR and CDR2 SFDVKD. CDR3 DNA: TGTGCCACCAATGGGGGAGCCCTTTCCAATGAGCAGTACTTC. This gives the protein CATNGGALSNEQYF.

In this sample, this clonotype turned up many times. The J gene is TRBJ2-7, the V gene TRBV7-2; a weak D match, TRBD2 (5 bases). This CDR3 is built from 15 residues. Trimming pared 1 base from V and 1 base from J, leaving 11 bases between. Per the germline V gene, CDR1 is SGHTA and CDR2 is FQGNSA. The CDR3 region is CASSLGRERSYEQYF. CDR3 nucleotides: TGTGCCAGCAGCTTAGGTCGGGAACGGTCCTACGAGCAGTACTTC. The entire variable domain, with the rest obtained from reference TRBV7-2 and TRBJ2-7, is as follows: GAGVSQSPSNKVTEKGKDVELRCDPISGHTALYWYRQSLGQGLEFLIYFQGNSAPDKSGLPSDRFSAERTGGSVSTLTIQRTQQEDSAVYLCASSLGRERSYEQYFGPGTRLTVT.

The V gene is TRBV6-2 or TRBV6-3, the J gene TRBJ1-5, with D possibly matching TRBD1 (6 bases). From germline, CDR1 is MNHEY and CDR2 SVGEGT. Trimming stripped 6 bases from V and 6 bases from J, with 12 bases between. This CDR3 is 13 amino acids long. CDR3 residues: CASSRGLSQPQHF. The CDR3 DNA reads as TGTGCCAGCAGCCGGGGGCTCAGTCAGCCCCAGCATTTT.

The chain has TRBV7-2 and TRBJ2-7, with TRBD2 matching over 9 bases. The germline V gene encodes CDR1 SGHTA and CDR2 FQGNSA. The junction had 10 bases not matched to a gene; V was cut back by 3 bases and J by 7 bases. The CDR3 has 15 amino acids. The CDR3 sequence is CASSFPTSGNNEQYF. CDR3 bases: TGTGCCAGCAGCTTTCCGACTAGCGGAAACAATGAGCAGTACTTC.

This clonotype was observed many times. CDR3 nucleotides: TGTGCCAGCAGCCACTCCGGGGCGCTGTACGAGCAGTACTTC. This encodes CASSHSGALYEQYF. This chain connects TRBV11-1 to TRBJ2-7; D possibly matches TRBD1 or TRBD2 (5 bases each). There are 14 residues in the CDR3. Deletions cut 5 bases from V and 4 bases from J, with 15 bases between. The germline V gene has CDR1 SGHAT and CDR2 FQDESV (reference sequence).